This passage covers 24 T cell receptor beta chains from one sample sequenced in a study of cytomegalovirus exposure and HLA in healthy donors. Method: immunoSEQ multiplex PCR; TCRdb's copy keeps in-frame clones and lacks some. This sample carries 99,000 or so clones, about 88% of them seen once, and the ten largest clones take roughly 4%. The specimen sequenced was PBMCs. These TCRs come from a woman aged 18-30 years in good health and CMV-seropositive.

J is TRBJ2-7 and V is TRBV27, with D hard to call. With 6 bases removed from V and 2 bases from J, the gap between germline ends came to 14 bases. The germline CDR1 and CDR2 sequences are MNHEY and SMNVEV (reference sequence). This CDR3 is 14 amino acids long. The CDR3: CASSLTASPYEQYF. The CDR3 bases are TGTGCCAGCAGCTTGACTGCCTCTCCCTACGAGCAGTACTTC.

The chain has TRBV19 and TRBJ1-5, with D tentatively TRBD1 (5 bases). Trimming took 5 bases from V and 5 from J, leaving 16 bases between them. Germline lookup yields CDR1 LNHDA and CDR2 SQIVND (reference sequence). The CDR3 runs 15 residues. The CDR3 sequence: CASSARVRGYQPQHF. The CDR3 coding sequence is TGTGCCAGTAGTGCTCGAGTAAGGGGATATCAGCCCCAGCATTTT.

CDR3 sequence: CASSLGGGSSEAFF. Here the CDR3 DNA reads TGCGCCAGCAGCCTCGGTGGAGGATCGAGTGAAGCTTTCTTT. The J gene is TRBJ1-1, the V gene TRBV5-1, with no clear D. Looked up from germline, CDR1 is SGHRS and CDR2 is YFSETQ. V shed 4 bases and J shed 7 bases, with 17 bases lying between them. The CDR3 has 14 amino acids.

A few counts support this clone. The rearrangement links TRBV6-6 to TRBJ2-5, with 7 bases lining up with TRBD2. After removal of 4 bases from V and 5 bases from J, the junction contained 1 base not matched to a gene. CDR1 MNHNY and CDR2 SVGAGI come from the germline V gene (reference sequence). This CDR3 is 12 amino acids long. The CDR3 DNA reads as TGTGCCAGCAGTTCCGGGGGGGAGACCCAGTACTTC. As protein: CASSSGGETQYF.

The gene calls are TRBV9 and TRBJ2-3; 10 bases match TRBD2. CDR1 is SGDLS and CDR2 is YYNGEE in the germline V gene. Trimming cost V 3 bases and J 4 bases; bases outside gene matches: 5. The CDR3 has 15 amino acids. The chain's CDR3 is CASSAAGGTPDTQYF. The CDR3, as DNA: TGTGCCAGCAGCGCAGCGGGGGGGACTCCAGATACGCAGTATTTT.

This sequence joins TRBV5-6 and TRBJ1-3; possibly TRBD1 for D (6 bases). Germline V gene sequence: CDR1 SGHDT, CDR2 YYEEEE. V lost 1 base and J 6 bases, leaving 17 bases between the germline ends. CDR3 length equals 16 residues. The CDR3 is CASSLLGRGRENTIYF. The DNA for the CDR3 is TGTGCCAGCAGCTTGTTGGGCAGGGGAAGAGAAAACACCATATATTTT.

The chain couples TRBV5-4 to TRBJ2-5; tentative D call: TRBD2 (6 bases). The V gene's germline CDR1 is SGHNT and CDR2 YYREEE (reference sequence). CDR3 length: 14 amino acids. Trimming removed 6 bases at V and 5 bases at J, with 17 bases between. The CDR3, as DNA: TGTGCCAGCACCCGCCGGGGAGGTGAGGAGACCCAGTACTTC. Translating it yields CASTRRGGEETQYF.

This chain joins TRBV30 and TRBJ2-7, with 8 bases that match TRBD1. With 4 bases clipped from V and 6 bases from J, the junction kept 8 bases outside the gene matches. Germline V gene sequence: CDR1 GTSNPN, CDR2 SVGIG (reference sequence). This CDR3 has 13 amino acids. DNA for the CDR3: TGTGCCTGGATGGTTCAGGGGGCCCTCGAGCAGTACTTC. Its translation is CAWMVQGALEQYF.

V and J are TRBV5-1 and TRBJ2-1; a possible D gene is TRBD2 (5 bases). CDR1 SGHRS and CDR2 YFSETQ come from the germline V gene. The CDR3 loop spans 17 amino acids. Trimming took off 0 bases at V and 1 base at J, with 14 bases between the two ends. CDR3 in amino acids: CASSLASGGLSYNEQFF. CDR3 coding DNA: TGCGCCAGCAGCTTGGCCTCCGGCGGGTTATCCTACAATGAGCAGTTCTTC. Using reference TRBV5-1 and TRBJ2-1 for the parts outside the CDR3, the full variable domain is KAGVTQTPRYLIKTRGQQVTLSCSPISGHRSVSWYQQTPGQGLQFLFEYFSETQRNKGNFPGRFSGRQFSNSRSEMNVSTLELGDSALYLCASSLASGGLSYNEQFFGPGTRLTVL.

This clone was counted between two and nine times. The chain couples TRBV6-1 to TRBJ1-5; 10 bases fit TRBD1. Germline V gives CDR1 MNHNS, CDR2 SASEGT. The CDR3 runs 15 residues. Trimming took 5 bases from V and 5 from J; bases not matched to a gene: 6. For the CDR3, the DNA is TGTGCCAGCAGTTGGACAGGGGGGTTTGATCAGCCCCAGCATTTT. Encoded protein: CASSWTGGFDQPQHF.

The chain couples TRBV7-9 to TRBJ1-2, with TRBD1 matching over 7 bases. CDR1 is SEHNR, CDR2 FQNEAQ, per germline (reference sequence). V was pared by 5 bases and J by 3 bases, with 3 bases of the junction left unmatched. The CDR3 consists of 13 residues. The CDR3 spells CASSPTGDYGYTF. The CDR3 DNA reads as TGTGCCAGCAGCCCCACAGGGGACTATGGCTACACCTTC.

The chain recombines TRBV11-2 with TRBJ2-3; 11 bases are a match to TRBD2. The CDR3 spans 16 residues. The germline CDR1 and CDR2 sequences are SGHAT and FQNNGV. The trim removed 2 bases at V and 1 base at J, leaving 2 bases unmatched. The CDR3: CASSLFSGRGTDTQYF. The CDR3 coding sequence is TGTGCCAGCAGCTTATTTAGCGGGAGGGGCACAGATACGCAGTATTTT.

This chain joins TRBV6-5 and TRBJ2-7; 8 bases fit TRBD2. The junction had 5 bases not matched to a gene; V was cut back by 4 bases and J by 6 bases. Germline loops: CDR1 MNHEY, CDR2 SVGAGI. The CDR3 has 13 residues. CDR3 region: CASSSGGAVEQYF. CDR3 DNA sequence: TGTGCCAGCAGTTCCGGGGGGGCAGTCGAGCAGTACTTC.

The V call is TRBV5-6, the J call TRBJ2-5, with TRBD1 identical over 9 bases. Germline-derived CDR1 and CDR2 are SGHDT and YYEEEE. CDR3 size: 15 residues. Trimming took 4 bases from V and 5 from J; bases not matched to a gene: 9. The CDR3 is CASSPLGQGGETQYF. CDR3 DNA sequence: TGTGCCAGCAGCCCGCTGGGACAGGGTGGGGAGACCCAGTACTTC. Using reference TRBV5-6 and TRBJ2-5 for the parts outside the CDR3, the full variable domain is DAGVTQSPTHLIKTRGQQVTLRCSPKSGHDTVSWYQQALGQGPQFIFQYYEEEERQRGNFPDRFSGHQFPNYSSELNVNALLLGDSALYLCASSPLGQGGETQYFGPGTRLLVL.

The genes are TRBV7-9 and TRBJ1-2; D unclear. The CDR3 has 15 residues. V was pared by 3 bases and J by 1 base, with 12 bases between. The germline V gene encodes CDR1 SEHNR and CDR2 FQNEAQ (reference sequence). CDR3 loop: CASSLSGQNNYGYTF. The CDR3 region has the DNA TGTGCCAGCAGCTTGAGCGGGCAAAATAACTATGGCTACACCTTC.

The CDR3 region has the DNA TGTGCCAGCAGTGCAGGGGGCAGATTGGATACGCAGTATTTT. Residues: CASSAGGRLDTQYF. This sequence joins TRBV6-4 and TRBJ2-3; 8 bases match TRBD1. The CDR3 spans 14 residues. Germline CDR1 reads MRHNA; CDR2 reads SNTAGT. V shed 4 bases, J shed 6 bases, and the junction held 6 bases outside the gene matches.

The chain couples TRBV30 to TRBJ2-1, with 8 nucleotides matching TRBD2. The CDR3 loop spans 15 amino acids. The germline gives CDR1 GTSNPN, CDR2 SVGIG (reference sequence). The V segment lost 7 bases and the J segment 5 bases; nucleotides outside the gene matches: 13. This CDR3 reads CASRAYGRANNEQFF. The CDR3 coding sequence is TGTGCCTCTAGGGCCTACGGGAGGGCCAACAATGAGCAGTTCTTC.

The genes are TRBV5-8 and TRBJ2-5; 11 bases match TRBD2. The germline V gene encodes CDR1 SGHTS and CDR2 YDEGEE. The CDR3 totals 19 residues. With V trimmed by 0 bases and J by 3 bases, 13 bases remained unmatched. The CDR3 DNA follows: TGTGCCAGCAGCTTGGCCGTCACTAGCGGGGGCTGGGGTAAAGAGACCCAGTACTTC. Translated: CASSLAVTSGGWGKETQYF.

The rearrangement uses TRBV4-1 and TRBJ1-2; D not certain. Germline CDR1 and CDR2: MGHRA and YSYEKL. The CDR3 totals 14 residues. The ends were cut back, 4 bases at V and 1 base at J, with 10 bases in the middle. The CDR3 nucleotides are TGCGCCAGCAGCCCCGGGTCAGATAACTATGGCTACACCTTC. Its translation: CASSPGSDNYGYTF.

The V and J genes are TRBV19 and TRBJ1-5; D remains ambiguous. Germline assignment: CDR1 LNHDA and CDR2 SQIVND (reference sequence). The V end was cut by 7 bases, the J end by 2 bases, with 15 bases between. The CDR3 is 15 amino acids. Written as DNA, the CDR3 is TGTGCCAGTACCACGGCGGGGAAGGGCAATCAGCCCCAGCATTTT. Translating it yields CASTTAGKGNQPQHF.

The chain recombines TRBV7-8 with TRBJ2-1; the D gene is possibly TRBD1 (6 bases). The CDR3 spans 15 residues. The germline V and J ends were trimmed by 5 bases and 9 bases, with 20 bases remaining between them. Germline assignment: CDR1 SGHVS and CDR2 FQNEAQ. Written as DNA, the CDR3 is TGTGCCAGCAGCCCAGCCCAGACAGGATTAGGTGAGCAGTTCTTC. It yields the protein CASSPAQTGLGEQFF. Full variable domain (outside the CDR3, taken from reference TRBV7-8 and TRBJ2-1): GAGVSQSPRYKVAKRGQDVALRCDPISGHVSLFWYQQALGQGPEFLTYFQNEAQLDKSGLPSDRFFAERPEGSVSTLKIQRTQQEDSAVYLCASSPAQTGLGEQFFGPGTRLTVL.

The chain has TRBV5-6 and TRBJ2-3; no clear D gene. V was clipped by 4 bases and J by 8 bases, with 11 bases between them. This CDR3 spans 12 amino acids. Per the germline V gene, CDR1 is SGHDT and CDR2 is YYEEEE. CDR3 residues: CASSHSSGTQYF. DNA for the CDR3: TGTGCCAGCAGCCATTCTTCGGGTACGCAGTATTTT.

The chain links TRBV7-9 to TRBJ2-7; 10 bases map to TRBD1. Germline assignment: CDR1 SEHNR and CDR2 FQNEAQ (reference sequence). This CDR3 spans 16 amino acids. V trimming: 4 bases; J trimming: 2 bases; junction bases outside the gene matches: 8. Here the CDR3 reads CASSSSGTGEAYEQYF. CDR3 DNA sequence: TGTGCCAGCAGCTCTTCCGGGACAGGGGAAGCCTACGAGCAGTACTTC.

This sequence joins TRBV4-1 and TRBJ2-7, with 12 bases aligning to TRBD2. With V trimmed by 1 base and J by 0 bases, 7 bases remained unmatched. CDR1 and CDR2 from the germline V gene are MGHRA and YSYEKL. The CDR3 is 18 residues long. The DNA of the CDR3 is TGCGCCAGCAGCCAAGGGCCCGGACTAGCGGGGACCTCCTACGAGCAGTACTTC. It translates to CASSQGPGLAGTSYEQYF.